This T cell receptor (beta chain) was recovered during a study of blood T cell repertoires in COVID-19 (dated by TCRdb to the early 2020s). As for the study more broadly: Samples covering the acute and convalescent phases of COVID-19 were provided by collaborators in the United States, Italy and Spain. A freely available public database, intended as a resource for researchers studying the immune response to SARS-CoV-2, is where the repertoires were released. Nearly every sample came with metadata listing a de-identified subject ID, COVID-19 status, age in years and sex. The material from the prospective study consisted of cDNA or gDNA derived from T cells, B-cell-depleted T cells, or PBMCs. The dataset comprised deeply sampled blood TCRbeta repertoires from subjects exposed to, actively infected with, or recovered from COVID-19. Samples came from the ongoing ImmuneRACE study (first 160 participants) plus 1,254 subjects from 6 global collaborators. HLA class I and class II types, where available, came from metadata supplied by the sample provider rather than from assay-based typing.

Via the germline V gene (reference sequence), CDR1 is MNHEY and CDR2 SMNVEV. The germline ends are 19 bases apart after V is trimmed by 6 bases and J by 8 bases. From cysteine to phenylalanine, the CDR3 is 14 amino acids long. This entry keeps only the CDR3 DNA: 42 bases, framed from base 1. In Seattle, one collaborating source enrolled patients while the infection was active and tracked those patients longitudinally over the course of disease. The collaborating institutions used their own protocols to collect whole blood in K2EDTA tubes. For TCRbeta analysis, collaborators shipped samples as frozen whole blood, isolated PBMCs, or DNA extracted from either of those sample types. On the study overall, not on this receptor specifically: Clinical and demographic metadata were provided uncurated, with the amount varying by source and participant.

TCRbeta CDR3 regions were amplified from genomic DNA using the immunoSEQ Assay, a bias-controlled multiplex PCR. On the study's bioinformatics: The number of nucleated cells in each sample was estimated by amplification of reference gene primers within the assay. To quantify the absolute abundance of each unique TCRbeta CDR3 rearrangement, sequence reads were collapsed and filtered. Productive Simpson clonality was computed per sample as the square root of Simpson's diversity index over productive rearrangements. In its TCRdb copy, this immuneACCESS table keeps in-frame sequences only and misses some clones. Where compared with another copy, unresolved V genes explain less than half of these, and the others have no known cause. V and J calls and clone size come straight from that table; D and trimming were deduced from the DNA. This sample comprises around 220,000 clones, 85% to 90% of them detected only once. Jointly, the top ten make up approximately 10% of the sample.

Comments on this clone: Its antigen is not yet known. Nothing much larger sits one base from this clone, and base qualities are not available.

The receptor comes from a woman aged 50 to 60 with COVID-19, enrolled during active disease. The sample was peripheral blood. The rearranged chain carries TRBV27 and TRBJ1-2, and TRBD1 may be the D gene, going by 5 matching bases. DNA sequence: TGTGCCAGCAGCGAAGGGGTGGTTGGTATGGGCTACACCTTC. This codes for CASSEGVVGMGYTF.